Listed below are T cell receptor beta chains from one sample, sequenced in a study of beta chain features in type 1 diabetes. Measured with immunoSEQ multiplex PCR; TCRdb has only the in-frame clones, and not every one. The sample shows 250,000 to 300,000 clones, around 7.3% of them seen only once. The sequencing input was central memory CD4+ T cells from blood. These receptors all stem from a woman aged 18-29 years in good health. Each CDR3 is given with its conserved first and last residue. A D gene is named only where the DNA matches it firmly. Where a row states a size, it is once, few, many or the class of an expanded clone; other rows omit it.

d_gene	v_gene	len	j_gene	abundance	CDR3nt	CDR3aa
TRBD2	TRBV4-3	17	TRBJ2-1	few	TGCGCCAGCAGCCCCGGACTAGCGGGCCAACGAGGCGATGAGCAGTTCTTC	CASSPGLAGQRGDEQFF
.	TRBV4-3	13	TRBJ2-4	few	TGCGCCAGCAGCCAAGCGGGGGTAAACATTCAGTACTTC	CASSQAGVNIQYF
TRBD2	TRBV7-9	16	TRBJ2-1	few	TGTGCCAGCAGCCGTCAGGCTAGCGGGAGGGCCAATGAGCAGTTCTTC	CASSRQASGRANEQFF
.	TRBV7-9	15	TRBJ1-5	.	TGTGCCAGCAGCTTAGCTCTAGGGGGGTTTCAGCCCCAGCATTTT	CASSLALGGFQPQHF
TRBD1	TRBV5-6	14	TRBJ1-2	.	TGTGCCAGCAGCTTCATACAGGGGTCCAATGGCTACACCTTC	CASSFIQGSNGYTF
TRBD1	TRBV7-6	16	TRBJ2-1	.	TGTGCCAGCAGCGTCGGACAGGGGAACACCTACAATGAGCAGTTCTTC	CASSVGQGNTYNEQFF
TRBD2	TRBV7-2	16	TRBJ2-5	few	TGTGCCAGCAGCTTAGCTACTAGCGGGGGCCAAGAGACCCAGTACTTC	CASSLATSGGQETQYF
TRBD2	TRBV7-9	16	TRBJ2-1	.	TGTGCCAGCAGCTTAAATGGCGGGAGCTCCTACAATGAGCAGTTCTTC	CASSLNGGSSYNEQFF
.	TRBV30	15	TRBJ2-6	.	TGTGCCTGGGCTAATCATTGGGGTGGGGCCAACGTCCTGACTTTC	CAWANHWGGANVLTF
.	TRBV28	16	TRBJ2-4	.	TGTGCCAGCAGTTTGGGGCAATGGATAGCCAAAAACATTCAGTACTTC	CASSLGQWIAKNIQYF
.	TRBV7-6	14	TRBJ2-5	few	TGTGCCAGCAGCTCGGGACTCTGGGGGGTGACCCAGTACTTC	CASSSGLWGVTQYF
TRBD1	TRBV6-5	15	TRBJ1-1	few	TGTGCCAGCACGGACAGGGGGCGAAAATTGACTGAAGCTTTCTTT	CASTDRGRKLTEAFF
.	TRBV18	15	TRBJ2-4	.	TGTGCCAGCTCACCACCAGGGAGAGCCAAAAACATTCAGTACTTC	CASSPPGRAKNIQYF
TRBD2	TRBV4-2	14	TRBJ2-5	.	TGTGCCAGCAGCCACTTAGCGGGTCAAGAGACCCAGTACTTC	CASSHLAGQETQYF
.	TRBV6-6	15	TRBJ1-6	few	TGTGCCAGCAGTTACTCTAGGACGGGGGATTCACCCCTCCACTTT	CASSYSRTGDSPLHF
TRBD1	TRBV7-2	15	TRBJ2-1	.	TGTGCCAGCAGAGGACAGGGGGCGACGCACAATGAGCAGTTCTTC	CASRGQGATHNEQFF
.	TRBV7-6	16	TRBJ2-5	few	TGTGCCAGCAGCTTAGCCCTGGGTACAGCCCAAGAGACCCAGTACTTC	CASSLALGTAQETQYF
TRBD2	TRBV27	14	TRBJ2-1	.	TGTGCCACCAACGGACTAGCGGGAGGAAATGAGCAGTTCTTC	CATNGLAGGNEQFF
.	TRBV7-9	13	TRBJ2-3	few	TGTGCCAGCAGCCCGAACTCGGCAGATACGCAGTATTTT	CASSPNSADTQYF
.	TRBV5-1	16	TRBJ2-1	many	TGCGCCAGCAGCCAGCTGTACACGACAGCCTTCAATGAGCAGTTCTTC	CASSQLYTTAFNEQFF
.	TRBV9	13	TRBJ2-3	.	TGTGCCAGCAGCGTAAGGCACACAGATACGCAGTATTTT	CASSVRHTDTQYF
.	TRBV2	13	TRBJ2-7	few	TGTGCCAGCGGAGGGGACACTTCCTACGAGCAGTACTTC	CASGGDTSYEQYF
.	TRBV6-5	13	TRBJ2-2	few	TGTGCCAGCAGGACTACGAACACCGGGGAGCTGTTTTTT	CASRTTNTGELFF
.	TRBV29-1	14	TRBJ1-1	.	TGCAGCCTGAGGGGGGGTTTAATGAACACTGAAGCTTTCTTT	CSLRGGLMNTEAFF
.	TRBV5-1	15	TRBJ1-2	.	TGCGCCAGCAGCTTGGAGGTCATGAGTAGCTATGGCTACACCTTC	CASSLEVMSSYGYTF
.	TRBV21-1	15	TRBJ1-4	.	TGTGCCAGCAGCCCCCGACAGGGGGCCTCTGAAAAACTGTTTTTT	CASSPRQGASEKLFF